A single sample gave rise to the 30 T cell receptor beta chains below, sequenced in a study of blood T cell repertoires in COVID-19. Repertoires were generated with immunoSEQ multiplex PCR, while TCRdb's copy carries only in-frame clones and drops some. Of under 250,000 clones in the sample, 70% to 85% are singletons; the top ten hold about 1.3%. The specimen was PBMCs or T cells enriched from blood (not recorded which). The receptors here all came from a woman between 40 and 55 years old with acute COVID-19.

The table lists this clone with a few counts. The chain joins TRBV18 to TRBJ1-5; D uncertain. Germline V lookup: CDR1 KGHSH, CDR2 LQKENI. Trimming left V 3 bases short and J 1 base short, with 13 bases between. The CDR3 covers 16 residues. CDR3 nucleotide sequence: TGTGCCAGCTCACCTGAGGGTGTTCGGAGCAATCAGCCCCAGCATTTT. Translating it yields CASSPEGVRSNQPQHF.

The rearrangement joins TRBV5-8 to TRBJ2-3; 10 positions match TRBD2. The V gene end was trimmed by 4 bases and the J gene end by 3 bases; junction bases not matched to a gene: 11. The CDR3 covers 17 residues. Germline CDR1 SGHTS, CDR2 YDEGEE. In nucleotides, the CDR3 is TGTGCCAGCAGCAATACTCTAGCGGGGGAGGTAACAGATACGCAGTATTTT. Translated: CASSNTLAGEVTDTQYF.

The chain employs TRBV29-1 and TRBJ2-7; D may be TRBD1 (5 bases). There are 15 residues in the CDR3. The germline CDR1 and CDR2 sequences are SQVTM and ANQGSEA. V lost 6 bases and J 0 bases, leaving 18 bases between the germline ends. The CDR3 sequence is CSVGPGDRFSYEQYF. CDR3 DNA: TGCAGCGTCGGGCCCGGCGACAGATTCTCCTACGAGCAGTACTTC.

The J gene is TRBJ1-5, the V gene TRBV7-6; 7 bases are shared with TRBD1. The CDR3 has 16 residues. J was trimmed by 1 base and V by 3 bases; bases with no gene match: 6. CDR1 is SGHVS, CDR2 FNYEAQ, per germline. As DNA, the CDR3 is TGTGCCAGCAGCTTCGGGGCGGGACAGAGCAATCAGCCCCAGCATTTT. Its protein product is CASSFGAGQSNQPQHF.

The V call is TRBV3-1 (or the pseudogene TRBV3-2), the J call TRBJ2-1; TRBD2 matches 9 bases. This CDR3 contains 13 residues. The V gene end was trimmed by 4 bases and the J gene end by 15 bases; junction bases not matched to a gene: 10. Germline-derived CDR1 and CDR2 are LGHDT and YNNKEL (reference sequence). The CDR3: CASSPVGAGGPFF. CDR3 nucleotides: TGTGCCAGCAGCCCTGTAGGAGCGGGGGGACCGTTCTTC.

This chain connects TRBV14 to TRBJ2-1; TRBD2 might be the D (6 bases). The length of the CDR3 is 14 residues. Trimming left V 1 base short and J 12 bases short, with 16 bases between. CDR1 SGHDN and CDR2 FVKESK come from the germline V gene. The CDR3 region is CASSQGGTFRAQFF. DNA of the CDR3: TGTGCCAGCAGCCAAGGAGGGACTTTCAGGGCGCAGTTCTTC. The variable domain in full, completed from reference TRBV14 and TRBJ2-1, reads EAGVTQFPSHSVIEKGQTVTLRCDPISGHDNLYWYRRVMGKEIKFLLHFVKESKQDESGMPNNRFLAERTGGTYSTLKVQPAELEDSGVYFCASSQGGTFRAQFFGPGTRLTVL.

J is TRBJ2-7 and V is TRBV24-1, with 7 bases lining up with TRBD1. The CDR3 spans 15 residues. Trimming removed 0 bases from V and 2 bases from J; junction bases left unmatched: 3. Germline values: CDR1 KGHDR, CDR2 SFDVKD. CDR3 bases: TGTGCCACCAGTGATTTGGGGGGACAGACCTACGAGCAGTACTTC. The encoded protein is CATSDLGGQTYEQYF.

The DNA for the CDR3 is TGTGCCAGTAGTCTCCGCGGGGTCCTAGGATCACCCCTCCACTTT. This sequence encodes CASSLRGVLGSPLHF. The chain has TRBV19 and TRBJ1-6; D call uncertain. The CDR3 consists of 15 residues. Germline assignment: CDR1 LNHDA and CDR2 SQIVND (reference sequence). V shed 5 bases and J shed 10 bases, with 18 bases lying between them.

The chain carries TRBV28 and TRBJ1-2; D might be TRBD1 (5 bases). With 7 bases removed from V and 0 bases from J, the gap between germline ends came to 12 bases. The V gene's germline CDR1 is MDHEN and CDR2 SYDVKM. The CDR3 is 14 amino acids. In nucleotides, the CDR3 is TGTGCCAGCACTCCCGCGGGGCCTAACTATGGCTACACCTTC. Translation gives CASTPAGPNYGYTF.

The rearrangement uses TRBV2 and TRBJ1-2, with TRBD1 matching 7 bases. The CDR3 sequence is 14 residues long. Germline lookup yields CDR1 SNHLY and CDR2 FYNNEI. V lost 6 bases, J lost 9 bases, and 13 bases stayed unmatched. CDR3 sequence: CASSTGAGLGSYTF. The DNA for the CDR3 is TGTGCCAGCAGCACAGGGGCGGGGTTGGGAAGCTACACCTTC.

This chain links TRBV6-4 with TRBJ1-3; D is possibly TRBD1 (6 bases). CDR1 is MRHNA, CDR2 SNTAGT, per germline. This CDR3 has 16 amino acids. Trimming removed 2 bases at V and 0 bases at J, with 11 bases between. CDR3 in amino acids: CASSDGQTNSGNTIYF. CDR3 nucleotides: TGTGCCAGCAGTGACGGACAGACCAACTCTGGAAACACCATATATTTT.

The rearrangement links TRBV29-1 to TRBJ2-7; 14 nucleotides line up with TRBD2. Germline V lookup: CDR1 SQVTM, CDR2 ANQGSEA. CDR3 length equals 16 residues. With 4 bases clipped from V and 0 bases from J, the junction kept 5 bases outside the gene matches. CDR3 region: CSVGGLAGEGSYEQYF. The CDR3 region has the DNA TGCAGCGTTGGGGGACTAGCGGGAGAGGGCTCCTACGAGCAGTACTTC.

This clone was seen just once. This chain uses TRBV5-3 with TRBJ2-2, with TRBD2 matching 7 bases. TRBV5-3 counts as an open reading frame of uncertain function. The CDR3 covers 16 residues. Trimming cost V 5 bases and J 2 bases; bases outside gene matches: 9. Here the CDR3 reads CARRDTGGGNTGELFF. The CDR3 DNA sequence: TGTGCCAGAAGGGATACGGGAGGAGGTAACACCGGGGAGCTGTTTTTT.

This clone has a handful of counts. The chain combines TRBV11-2 with TRBJ2-6; 7 nucleotides match TRBD2. This CDR3 contains 18 residues. V lost 4 bases to trimming and J lost 0 bases; unmatched junction nucleotides: 9. Germline V CDR1 and CDR2: SGHAT, FQNNGV. For the CDR3, the DNA is TGTGCCAGCAGCTCCGTGACGGGGGGACGCTCTGGGGCCAACGTCCTGACTTTC. Protein: CASSSVTGGRSGANVLTF.

V gene TRBV5-6 combines with J gene TRBJ2-1, with 9 nucleotides matching TRBD2. Trimming cost V 0 bases and J 7 bases; bases outside gene matches: 2. Germline CDR1 and CDR2: SGHDT and YYEEEE. The CDR3 runs to 14 residues. This CDR3 reads CASSLGLAVNEQFF. The CDR3 DNA reads TGTGCCAGCAGCTTGGGACTAGCGGTAAATGAGCAGTTCTTC. Looking up the rest from reference TRBV5-6 and TRBJ2-1 gives the full variable domain: DAGVTQSPTHLIKTRGQQVTLRCSPKSGHDTVSWYQQALGQGPQFIFQYYEEEERQRGNFPDRFSGHQFPNYSSELNVNALLLGDSALYLCASSLGLAVNEQFFGPGTRLTVL.

The chain uses TRBV29-1 and TRBJ1-1; D might be TRBD1 (6 bases). The CDR3 is 13 amino acids. V gave up 4 bases and J gave up 2 bases, with 11 bases separating them. Germline V gene sequence: CDR1 SQVTM, CDR2 ANQGSEA. This chain's CDR3 is CSVAGTLNTEAFF. The CDR3 DNA follows: TGCAGCGTTGCCGGGACACTTAACACTGAAGCTTTCTTT.

The chain is built from TRBV7-3 and TRBJ1-1; D gene uncertain. The CDR3 runs to 16 residues. The germline V gene has CDR1 SGHTA and CDR2 FQGTGA. Deletions cut 0 bases from V and 3 bases from J, with 14 bases between. The CDR3 nucleotides read TGTGCCAGCAGCTTAACGGGCGGGATGTTGGACACTGAAGCTTTCTTT. Amino acids: CASSLTGGMLDTEAFF.

The chain employs TRBV27 and TRBJ1-6; 8 bases fit TRBD1. Trimming took 0 bases from V and 14 from J; bases not matched to a gene: 9. In germline, CDR1 is MNHEY, CDR2 SMNVEV (reference sequence). CDR3 length: 15 amino acids. The CDR3 coding sequence is TGTGCCAGCAGTTTATCGAAACAGGGGGGGAGAACCCTCCACTTT. It translates to CASSLSKQGGRTLHF.

The chain employs TRBV28 and TRBJ2-7; 9 nucleotides align to TRBD1. Germline CDR1 MDHEN, CDR2 SYDVKM. After removal of 5 bases from V and 6 bases from J, the junction contained 11 bases not matched to a gene. The length of the CDR3 is 15 residues. The CDR3 loop is CASSTRDREIAEQYF. The DNA for the CDR3 is TGTGCCAGCAGTACCCGGGACAGGGAAATTGCCGAGCAGTACTTC.

The V and J genes are TRBV5-1 and TRBJ1-4, with D uncertain. The CDR3 has 16 residues. Germline V lookup: CDR1 SGHRS, CDR2 YFSETQ. Deletions cut 6 bases from V and 4 bases from J, with 19 bases between. In nucleotides, the CDR3 is TGCGCCAGCATGGCTGGCGGGATGGGCGGTAATGAAAAACTGTTTTTT. Its protein is CASMAGGMGGNEKLFF.

V and J are TRBV24-1 and TRBJ1-1; no reliable D call. The CDR3 runs to 13 residues. Trimming pared 6 bases from V and 1 base from J, leaving 8 bases between. CDR1 and CDR2 from the germline V gene are KGHDR and SFDVKD. As DNA, the CDR3 is TGTGCCACCAGTAACCGAGCGAACACTGAAGCTTTCTTT. It yields the protein CATSNRANTEAFF.

This clone appeared a few times. The chain joins TRBV5-8 to TRBJ1-2; tentatively, D is TRBD1 (6 bases). The CDR3 length is 12 residues. Trimming removed 1 base at V and 8 bases at J, with 9 bases between. CDR1 and CDR2 from the germline V gene are SGHTS and YDEGEE. The CDR3, as DNA: TGTGCCAGCAGCTTGACAGGGTACGGCTACACCTTC. Translated, it gives CASSLTGYGYTF.

This chain links TRBV3-1 (or the pseudogene TRBV3-2) with TRBJ1-1; TRBD1 is a possible D gene (5 bases). Germline V gene sequence: CDR1 LGHDT, CDR2 YNNKEL (reference sequence). This CDR3 has 16 residues. Trimming removed 5 bases at V and 5 bases at J, with 21 bases between. CDR3 amino acids: CASSARPPRGYTEAFF. The CDR3 bases are TGTGCCAGCAGCGCGCGCCCACCAAGGGGCTATACTGAAGCTTTCTTT.

This chain joins TRBV19 and TRBJ1-6, with TRBD1 matching 7 bases. CDR3 length: 15 residues. Trimming removed 4 bases from V and 4 bases from J; junction bases left unmatched: 4. Germline CDR1 and CDR2: LNHDA and SQIVND (reference sequence). CDR3 in DNA: TGTGCCAGTAGTACCGGGACAGATTATAATTCACCCCTCCACTTT. Its protein product is CASSTGTDYNSPLHF.

The V gene is TRBV30, the J gene TRBJ1-4; 9 bases are a match to TRBD1. CDR1 is GTSNPN and CDR2 is SVGIG in the germline V gene (reference sequence). The CDR3 is 12 amino acids. V trimming: 0 bases; J trimming: 17 bases; junction bases outside the gene matches: 7. CDR3 in amino acids: CAWSVRGTGSFF. The DNA for the CDR3 is TGTGCCTGGAGTGTACGGGGGACAGGGTCATTTTTT.

The J gene is TRBJ2-3, the V gene TRBV15; D is uncertain. This CDR3 is built from 15 residues. With 0 bases removed from V and 1 base from J, the gap between germline ends came to 8 bases. CDR1 and CDR2 (germline): LNHNV, YYDKDF (reference sequence). The CDR3 sequence is CATSRDHQGTDTQYF. In DNA, the CDR3 is TGTGCCACCAGCAGAGATCACCAGGGCACAGATACGCAGTATTTT.

This rearrangement joins TRBV3-1 (or the pseudogene TRBV3-2) to TRBJ1-1; 7 bases line up with TRBD1. Germline values: CDR1 LGHDT, CDR2 YNNKEL (reference sequence). CDR3 length: 14 residues. The V segment lost 3 bases and the J segment 10 bases; nucleotides outside the gene matches: 11. This chain's CDR3 is CASSHLQGPRGAFF. CDR3 nucleotide sequence: TGTGCCAGCAGCCACCTACAGGGGCCGAGGGGAGCTTTCTTT.

This rearrangement joins TRBV28 to TRBJ1-5, with TRBD1 as a possible D gene (6 bases). V was pared by 2 bases and J by 16 bases, with 15 bases between. The CDR3 has 12 residues. The V gene's germline CDR1 is MDHEN and CDR2 SYDVKM. The CDR3 sequence is CASSLTGQKYHF. CDR3 coding DNA: TGTGCCAGCAGTTTAACGGGACAAAAGTACCATTTT.

V usage is TRBV7-2 and J usage is TRBJ2-1; possible D gene TRBD2, 5 bases. CDR1 and CDR2 from the germline V gene are SGHTA and FQGNSA. This CDR3 contains 15 residues. Trimming took off 0 bases at V and 4 bases at J, with 10 bases between the two ends. CDR3 nucleotides: TGTGCCAGCAGCTTAGCAGCGGACCTATACAATGAGCAGTTCTTC. This translates into CASSLAADLYNEQFF.

DNA for the CDR3: TGTGCCAGTAGTTTGGACAGGAACTATGGCTACACCTTC. Protein product: CASSLDRNYGYTF. The chain is built from TRBV19 and TRBJ1-2; TRBD1 matches at 7 bases. CDR1 and CDR2 from the germline V gene are LNHDA and SQIVND (reference sequence). V was pared by 5 bases and J by 2 bases, with 2 bases of the junction left unmatched. This CDR3 has 13 amino acids.